Listed below are T cell receptor beta chains from one sample, sequenced in a study of CD8 T cells in Susac syndrome. TCRdb recomputed calls from the immunoSEQ multiplex PCR reads with MiXCR, one row per CDR3 protein. The sample lists 150,000 or so distinct CDR3 sequences, approximately 95% seen once, with 0.1% to 0.15% in the top ten. What was sequenced was CD4+ T cells from PBMCs. These receptors all come from a human donor with Susac syndrome. CDR3s include the opening cysteine and the closing phenylalanine or tryptophan. A D gene is named only where the DNA matches it firmly. Size tells how often a clone was seen (once, few, many) or the class of an expanded clone, and some rows leave it out.

NA	NA	TRBV20-1	TRBJ2-2	CSARLGQNTGELFF	TGCAGTGCTAGACTTGGACAGAACACCGGGGAGCTGTTTTTT
NA	NA	TRBV30	TRBJ1-5	CAWSVNDGRSRSGNQPQHF	TGTGCCTGGAGTGTAAATGATGGCAGGTCCCGGTCGGGAAATCAGCCCCAGCATTTT
NA	NA	TRBV20-1	TRBJ1-6	CSARGTTGTYNSPLHF	TGCAGTGCTAGAGGCACAACAGGGACGTATAATTCACCCCTCCACTTT
NA	NA	TRBV3-1	TRBJ1-2	CASSQGHPNYGYTF	TGTGCCAGCAGCCAAGGGCACCCCAACTATGGCTACACCTTC
TRBD2	NA	TRBV6-2/TRBV6-3	TRBJ2-2	CASSLTSLTGELFF	TGTGCCAGCAGTTTGACTAGCCTCACCGGGGAGCTGTTTTTT
NA	NA	TRBV18	TRBJ2-6	CASSSGPASGANVLTF	TGTGCCAGCTCGTCGGGCCCCGCCTCTGGGGCCAACGTCCTGACTTTC
TRBD2	once	TRBV29-1	TRBJ2-5	CSVRGGKGETQYF	TGCAGCGTTCGGGGGGGAAAGGGAGAGACCCAGTACTTC
NA	NA	TRBV29-1	TRBJ1-1	CSVDDLRNTEAFF	TGCAGCGTTGATGACCTCAGGAACACTGAAGCTTTCTTT
TRBD2	NA	TRBV5-1	TRBJ2-1	CASSLNGGRVNEQFF	TGCGCCAGCAGCTTGAATGGCGGGAGGGTGAATGAGCAGTTCTTC
TRBD2	NA	TRBV3-1	TRBJ2-1	CASSLGLAGGNNEQFF	TGTGCCAGCAGCCTGGGCCTAGCGGGGGGGAACAATGAGCAGTTCTTC
NA	NA	TRBV3-1	TRBJ1-3	CASSQEGTGNTIYF	TGTGCCAGCAGCCAAGAAGGGACTGGAAACACCATATATTTT
TRBD1	NA	TRBV24-1	TRBJ2-4	CAIGDRANIQYF	TGTGCCATCGGGGACAGGGCAAACATTCAGTACTTC
NA	NA	TRBV2	TRBJ2-7	CASNPGAPAREQYF	TGTGCCAGCAACCCCGGTGCACCGGCTCGGGAGCAGTACTTC
TRBD1	NA	TRBV28	TRBJ1-1	CASEPGQPSTEAFF	TGTGCCAGCGAACCGGGACAGCCGAGCACTGAAGCTTTCTTT
NA	NA	TRBV6-1	TRBJ2-2	CASSQNTGELFF	TGTGCCAGCAGTCAGAACACCGGGGAGCTGTTTTTT
NA	once	TRBV20-1	TRBJ2-7	CSARLDEQYF	TGCAGTGCTAGATTGGATGAGCAGTACTTC
NA	NA	TRBV2	TRBJ1-2	CASMVPGYGYTF	TGTGCCAGCATGGTACCGGGCTATGGCTACACCTTC
NA	NA	TRBV12-3/TRBV12-4	TRBJ2-1	CASTRRTLAIHEQFF	TGTGCCAGCACACGGAGGACTCTAGCAATCCATGAGCAGTTCTTC
TRBD2	NA	TRBV14	TRBJ2-3	CASSPPTSRSTDTQYF	TGTGCCAGCAGCCCCCCGACTAGCCGTAGCACAGATACGCAGTATTTT
NA	NA	TRBV4-1	TRBJ1-1	CASSQGTALSEAFF	TGCGCCAGCAGCCAAGGGACGGCGCTATCGGAAGCTTTCTTT
TRBD1	once	TRBV15	TRBJ1-1	CATSLGGSEAFF	TGTGCCACCAGCCTAGGGGGCTCTGAAGCTTTCTTT
TRBD1	NA	TRBV29-1	TRBJ2-2	CGNRDRGPGELFF	TGCGGCAACCGGGACAGGGGACCCGGGGAGCTGTTTTTT
NA	NA	TRBV29-1	TRBJ2-1	CSVEDQMEGIDEQFF	TGCAGCGTTGAAGATCAAATGGAAGGGATCGATGAGCAGTTCTTC
NA	NA	TRBV15	TRBJ2-1	CATSRDLFGEQFF	TGTGCCACCAGCAGAGACCTGTTCGGTGAGCAGTTCTTC